These T cell receptor beta chains were read from a single sample in a study of cytomegalovirus exposure and HLA in healthy donors. Sequencing was performed with immunoSEQ multiplex PCR; in TCRdb, only in-frame clones are kept and a portion is missing. The table records tens of thousands of clones, about two thirds of them present only once. The sample taken for sequencing was PBMCs. These receptors originate from a man aged 60 to 69 in good health and CMV-seropositive. The CDR3 runs from the conserved cysteine through the conserved F or W. A D gene is named only where the DNA matches it firmly. Clone size is given for some rows only: seen once, a few or many times, or a class if the clone is expanded.

D gene | J gene | V gene | clone size | CDR3 protein | CDR3 DNA
- | TRBJ1-4 | TRBV6-1 | - | CASSEAAGADEKLFF | TGTGCCAGCAGTGAAGCGGCAGGGGCCGATGAAAAACTGTTTTTT
- | TRBJ2-6 | TRBV7-6 | - | CASSPSSFRSGANVLTF | TGTGCCAGCAGCCCTTCGAGCTTTAGATCTGGGGCCAACGTCCTGACTTTC
- | TRBJ2-1 | TRBV2 | - | CASSEDLAATYNEQFF | TGTGCCAGCAGTGAAGATTTGGCGGCTACTTACAATGAGCAGTTCTTC
- | TRBJ1-4 | TRBV2 | - | CASTMGGGGNEKLFF | TGTGCCAGCACCATGGGGGGTGGTGGTAATGAAAAACTGTTTTTT
- | TRBJ2-1 | TRBV10-3 | - | CAISESTGREQFF | TGTGCCATCAGTGAGTCGACGGGGAGGGAGCAGTTCTTC
TRBD1 | TRBJ2-4 | TRBV4-1 | - | CASSQATRDRENIQYF | TGCGCCAGCAGCCAGGCCACCCGGGACAGGGAAAACATTCAGTACTTC
- | TRBJ2-7 | TRBV21-1 | - | CASSNPRGTYEQYF | TGTGCCAGCAGCAACCCACGGGGGACCTACGAGCAGTACTTC
- | TRBJ2-1 | TRBV27 | large | CASSENSNEQFF | TGTGCCAGCAGTGAAAATAGCAATGAGCAGTTCTTC
TRBD1 | TRBJ1-2 | TRBV14 | few | CASSQGQGMGYGYTF | TGTGCCAGCAGCCAGGGACAGGGTATGGGCTATGGCTACACCTTC
TRBD1 | TRBJ2-1 | TRBV4-2 | - | CASSQGQGQTYNEQFF | TGTGCCAGCAGCCAAGGGCAGGGACAGACTTACAATGAGCAGTTCTTC
- | TRBJ2-5 | TRBV7-2 | - | CASRLQGSGQETQYF | TGTGCCAGCAGGCTACAGGGAAGTGGGCAAGAGACCCAGTACTTC
- | TRBJ2-3 | TRBV7-9 | - | CASSLAGLQDRYTDTQYF | TGTGCCAGCAGCTTAGCGGGGTTGCAGGACAGATACACAGATACGCAGTATTTT
- | TRBJ2-7 | TRBV7-2 | - | CASSLAVGYEQYF | TGTGCCAGCAGCTTAGCGGTCGGGTACGAGCAGTACTTC
- | TRBJ1-5 | TRBV5-4 | - | CASSTGGSNQPQHF | TGTGCCAGCAGCACCGGGGGTAGCAATCAGCCCCAGCATTTT
TRBD2 | TRBJ2-1 | TRBV4-3 | - | CASSYGTSGRDYNEQFF | TGCGCCAGCAGCTATGGGACTAGCGGGAGGGACTACAATGAGCAGTTCTTC
TRBD1 | TRBJ2-7 | TRBV11-2 | - | CASSGQGYEQYF | TGTGCCAGCAGCGGACAGGGCTACGAGCAGTACTTC
TRBD2 | TRBJ2-2 | TRBV6-1 | few | CASRTSGHTGELFF | TGTGCCAGCAGGACTAGCGGCCACACCGGGGAGCTGTTTTTT